Listed below are T cell receptor beta chains from one sample, sequenced in a study of HIV-infected patients and healthy controls. TCRdb independently ran MiXCR on the 5' RACE reads; one entry per CDR3 protein. The sample has 70,000 or so distinct CDR3 sequences, roughly a sixth seen once. Sequenced material: CD4+ T cells from blood. Receptors originate from a human donor in good health. CDR3s include the opening cysteine and the closing phenylalanine or tryptophan. D genes are given only for firm matches. Size values are once, few and many counts, or a class for expanded clones, and some rows have none.

j_call: TRBJ1-6
clone_size: many
v_call: TRBV6-1
d_call: TRBD1
cdr3_aa: CASSGSLEGQGLKALHF
cdr3_nt: TGTGCCAGCAGCGGATCCCTAGAGGGACAGGGTCTTAAGGCCCTCCACTTT

j_call: TRBJ2-1
clone_size: NA
v_call: TRBV12-3/TRBV12-4
d_call: NA
cdr3_aa: CASSLAASSNEQFF
cdr3_nt: TGTGCCAGCAGTTTAGCGGCTAGTTCAAATGAGCAGTTCTTC

j_call: TRBJ2-1
clone_size: NA
v_call: TRBV6-2/TRBV6-3
d_call: NA
cdr3_aa: CASRFNRGIYNEQFF
cdr3_nt: TGTGCCAGCAGGTTTAACCGGGGGATCTACAATGAGCAGTTCTTC

j_call: TRBJ2-7
clone_size: few
v_call: TRBV6-2/TRBV6-3
d_call: NA
cdr3_aa: CASSYPGSSYEQYF
cdr3_nt: TGTGCCAGCAGTTACCCGGGGAGCTCCTACGAGCAGTACTTC

j_call: TRBJ1-6
clone_size: NA
v_call: TRBV30
d_call: NA
cdr3_aa: CAWTTYNSPLHF
cdr3_nt: TGTGCCTGGACCACATATAATTCACCCCTCCACTTT

j_call: TRBJ2-3
clone_size: few
v_call: TRBV2
d_call: NA
cdr3_aa: CASSTEASTDTQYF
cdr3_nt: TGTGCCAGCAGTACGGAGGCTAGCACAGATACGCAGTATTTT

j_call: TRBJ1-2
clone_size: many
v_call: TRBV29-1
d_call: NA
cdr3_aa: CSVDGVQGYTF
cdr3_nt: TGCAGCGTTGACGGGGTTCAGGGCTACACCTTC

j_call: TRBJ1-6
clone_size: few
v_call: TRBV7-8
d_call: TRBD1
cdr3_aa: CASSWRQGQDSPLHF
cdr3_nt: TGTGCCAGCAGCTGGAGACAGGGGCAAGATTCACCCCTCCACTTT

j_call: TRBJ1-1
clone_size: many
v_call: TRBV27
d_call: NA
cdr3_aa: CASRDLGRKAEAFF
cdr3_nt: TGTGCCAGCAGGGACTTGGGCAGGAAAGCTGAAGCTTTCTTT

j_call: TRBJ1-1
clone_size: many
v_call: TRBV29-1
d_call: NA
cdr3_aa: CSVEQRWGLVLEAFF
cdr3_nt: TGCAGCGTTGAACAAAGATGGGGGCTGGTGCTTGAAGCTTTCTTT

j_call: TRBJ2-7
clone_size: NA
v_call: TRBV6-2/TRBV6-3
d_call: NA
cdr3_aa: CASKTTQGSEQYF
cdr3_nt: TGTGCCAGCAAAACCACACAGGGCAGCGAGCAGTACTTC

j_call: TRBJ2-2
clone_size: NA
v_call: TRBV2
d_call: TRBD1
cdr3_aa: CASSMGQPVTGELFF
cdr3_nt: TGTGCCAGCAGCATGGGACAGCCGGTCACCGGGGAGCTGTTTTTT

j_call: TRBJ2-2
clone_size: NA
v_call: TRBV19
d_call: NA
cdr3_aa: CASSNVAIGNGMTGELFF
cdr3_nt: TGTGCCAGTAGTAATGTAGCCATCGGCAATGGGATGACCGGGGAGCTGTTTTTT

j_call: TRBJ2-1
clone_size: NA
v_call: TRBV5-1
d_call: TRBD1
cdr3_aa: CASRTRTGSYNEQFF
cdr3_nt: TGCGCCAGCAGAACCCGGACAGGGTCCTACAATGAGCAGTTCTTC

j_call: TRBJ2-1
clone_size: few
v_call: TRBV5-4
d_call: TRBD2
cdr3_aa: CASSAGTSAPHEQFF
cdr3_nt: TGTGCCAGCAGCGCCGGGACTAGCGCCCCTCATGAGCAGTTCTTC

j_call: TRBJ2-4
clone_size: many
v_call: TRBV5-5
d_call: NA
cdr3_aa: CASSPSSGEYF
cdr3_nt: TGTGCCAGCAGCCCCTCTTCTGGGGAGTACTTC